This T cell receptor beta chain appears in the sequencing data of a study of OX40 agonist ivuxolimab in advanced cancers. Turning to the study itself: Partial responses, seen in three patients, involved one hepatocellular carcinoma and two cutaneous melanomas. Study-level points and caveats: Specificity for antigen went undetermined in the expanded peripheral T cells. A proportion of nonresponders additionally exhibited low normalized T-cell clonal expansion.

Comment on this clone: Its antigen is not identified.

Using immunoSEQ multiplex PCR, the repertoire was profiled, and TCRdb retains in-frame clones only, with some absent. Among fewer than 90,000 clones listed, 85% to 90% were seen once. The germline V gene encodes CDR1 SGHRS and CDR2 YFSETQ. Deletions cut 6 bases from V and 4 bases from J, with 19 bases between. CDR3 length equals 16 residues. The sequence was obtained from an adult with an advanced solid tumor such as melanoma, head and neck, liver or kidney cancer. Sequenced here: CD4+ or CD8+ T cells sorted from blood, sampled in a trial of the OX40 agonist ivuxolimab. The V and J genes are TRBV5-1 and TRBJ1-4; TRBD1 might be the D (5 bases). The CDR3 is CASTPRRGPINEKLFF. In DNA, the CDR3 is TGCGCCAGCACCCCAAGAAGGGGTCCCATTAATGAAAAACTGTTTTTT. The full variable domain, with the rest looked up from reference TRBV5-1 and TRBJ1-4, is KAGVTQTPRYLIKTRGQQVTLSCSPISGHRSVSWYQQTPGQGLQFLFEYFSETQRNKGNFPGRFSGRQFSNSRSEMNVSTLELGDSALYLCASTPRRGPINEKLFFGSGTQLSVL.